This TCR beta chain comes out of a study of long-term antiretroviral therapy in people with HIV. The CDR3 covers 14 residues. V was cut by 0 bases and J by 1 base, with 6 bases left in between. Germline assignment: CDR1 MNHNS and CDR2 SASEGT. The authors ran the immunoSEQ assay, v3.0, at survey level. Measured with immunoSEQ multiplex PCR; TCRdb has only the in-frame clones, and not every one. This table holds about 24,000 clones, roughly 89% found once. The starting material was unsorted PBMCs, obtained 1.8 years before starting antiretroviral therapy. This TCR was sampled from a man between 50 and 59 years old with HIV. The V gene is TRBV6-1, the J gene TRBJ1-1; D possibly corresponds to TRBD1 (5 bases). CDR3 loop: CASSEAGGNTEAFF. In DNA, the CDR3 is TGTGCCAGCAGTGAAGCTGGGGGGAACACTGAAGCTTTCTTT.